The T cell receptor beta chain described here comes from a study of graft-versus-host responses after intestinal transplantation. The overall study: Anti-thymocyte globulin was used for induction in all recipients, who then took tacrolimus and steroids for approximately three years.

Study results and limitations: Some patients had graft-donor T cell macrochimerism. In their allografts, the ratios of graft-versus-host to host-versus-graft T cell clones were high.

This clone was counted a single time. Its antigen is unidentified. CDR3 size: 12 residues. Germline loops: CDR1 MNHNY, CDR2 SVGAGI (reference sequence). Trimming removed 5 bases from V and 6 bases from J, with 8 bases in between. Here immunoSEQ multiplex PCR was the method, and the copy in TCRdb shows in-frame clones only, minus some. Of 40,000 or so clones in the sample, around nine tenths are singletons; the top ten hold 6% to 7.5%. This sample comprised PBMCs, obtained 267 days after transplant. The V call is TRBV6-6, the J call TRBJ1-5; D uncertain. The TCR sequence derives from a human patient who received an intestinal transplant, so some T cells may come from the graft donor. The DNA of the CDR3 is TGTGCCAGCAGTAACGTGGGTCAGCCCCAGCATTTT. It yields the protein CASSNVGQPQHF.